These 10 T cell receptor beta chains were all obtained from the same sample, sequenced in a study. TCRdb reprocessed the 5' RACE reads via MiXCR and lists one record per CDR3 protein. The table records about 40,000 distinct CDR3 sequences, approximately 20% of them present only once. Specimen: naive CD4+ T cells sorted from a lymph node. Subset noted: naive CD4+ T cells, CD4+CD45RA+CD25-. The receptors stem from a female donor with breast cancer.

This clonotype was recorded many times. This chain uses TRBV29-1 with TRBJ2-7; D is uncertain. The CDR3 has 12 residues. The germline V gene encodes CDR1 SQVTM and CDR2 ANQGSEA. The V gene lost 4 bases and the J gene lost 0 bases, with 7 bases spanning the gap. CDR3 in amino acids: CSVVLSSYEQYF. The CDR3 bases are TGCAGCGTTGTCCTGAGCTCCTACGAGCAGTACTTC.

This clonotype was recorded many times. The chain is built from TRBV7-6 and TRBJ2-3; D call uncertain. This CDR3 region has 12 residues. V was cut by 5 bases and J by 2 bases, with 5 bases left in between. Germline V gives CDR1 SGHVS, CDR2 FNYEAQ. CDR3 sequence reads: CASSPFTDTQYF. CDR3 sequence (DNA): TGTGCCAGCAGCCCCTTCACAGATACGCAGTATTTT.

V usage is TRBV11-2 and J usage is TRBJ1-1; D unclear. CDR1 is SGHAT and CDR2 is FQNNGV in the germline V gene. V was shortened by 4 bases and J by 8 bases, with 14 bases between the two germline ends. The CDR3 length is 13 residues. The CDR3 sequence is CASSSHAVGEAFF. CDR3 sequence (DNA): TGTGCCAGCAGCTCTCATGCGGTGGGGGAAGCTTTCTTT.

V gene TRBV24-1 combines with J gene TRBJ2-7; 13 bases are shared with TRBD2. There are 16 residues in the CDR3. Germline CDR1 KGHDR, CDR2 SFDVKD. Trimming cost V 4 bases and J 9 bases; bases outside gene matches: 11. CDR3 residues: CATSDPGLAGVKGQYF. CDR3 nucleotides: TGTGCCACCAGTGACCCAGGACTAGCGGGAGTCAAAGGGCAGTACTTC.

The genes are TRBV21-1 and TRBJ2-1; TRBD2 is the table's D call and was not checked against the DNA. TRBV21-1 is termed a pseudogene. This CDR3 comprises 15 residues. CDR3 nucleotides: TGTGCCAGCATTTGTACGCGGTCTAGCGTTTATGAGCAGTTCTTC. It is translated as CASICTRSSVYEQFF.

This clonotype was found a few times. This could be a read error, since a much larger clone is one nucleotide away. V gene TRBV9 combines with J gene TRBJ1-1; D call uncertain. The CDR3 has 13 amino acids. V lost 0 bases and J 3 bases, leaving 6 bases between the germline ends. The V gene's germline CDR1 is SGDLS and CDR2 YYNGEE. CDR3 residues: CASSVAVDTEAFF. The CDR3 nucleotides are TGTGCCAGCAGCGTAGCTGTGGACACTGAAGCTTTCTTT.

This clonotype was picked up a small number of times. This chain uses TRBV5-1 with TRBJ1-3; TRBD1 might be the D (5 bases). Germline CDR1 is SGHRS and CDR2 is YFSETQ. The CDR3 has 16 residues. V was shortened by 3 bases and J by 1 base, with 14 bases between the two germline ends. Here the CDR3 DNA reads TGCGCCAGCAGCTCCGATCCCGCAGGGTCTGGAAACACCATATATTTT. Protein product: CASSSDPAGSGNTIYF.

The chain is built from TRBV3-1 and TRBJ2-7, with 7 bases matching TRBD2. Germline V gene sequence: CDR1 LGHDT, CDR2 YNNKEL (reference sequence). The junction had 3 bases not matched to a gene; V was cut back by 4 bases and J by 6 bases. The CDR3 has 12 residues. In DNA form, the CDR3 reads TGTGCCAGCAGCCGGACTAGAAGCGAGCAGTACTTC. It encodes CASSRTRSEQYF.

With respect to this clonotype: A much larger clonotype is one base distant, so this may be a read error. This chain joins TRBV7-9 and TRBJ1-6, with 7 bases that match TRBD1. V was pared by 4 bases and J by 18 bases, with 12 bases of the junction left unmatched. The CDR3 runs to 13 residues. The V gene's germline CDR1 is SEHNR and CDR2 FQNEAQ (reference sequence). The CDR3 protein is CASSSRTGGSPHF. CDR3 nucleotides: TGTGCCAGCAGCTCGAGGACAGGAGGGTCCCCCCACTTT.

J is TRBJ2-1 and V is TRBV7-3; perhaps TRBD1 as D (6 bases). Trimming removed 5 bases from V and 1 base from J, with 12 bases in between. CDR3 length: 15 amino acids. Germline V CDR1 and CDR2: SGHTA, FQGTGA. CDR3 DNA: TGTGCCAGCAGCCCCCAGGGGACGTCCTACAATGAGCAGTTCTTC. Translated: CASSPQGTSYNEQFF. Based on the CDR3 plus reference TRBV7-3 and TRBJ2-1, the full variable domain is GAGVSQTPSNKVTEKGKYVELRCDPISGHTALYWYRQSLGQGPEFLIYFQGTGAADDSGLPNDRFFAVRPEGSVSTLKIQRTERGDSAVYLCASSPQGTSYNEQFFGPGTRLTVL.